What follows are 31 T cell receptor beta chains derived from one specimen sequenced in a study of T cell repertoires in cytomegalovirus infection. TCRdb ran MiXCR on the reads and lists one entry per CDR3 protein. The repertoire holds around 320,000 distinct CDR3 sequences, with over 7.5% as singletons. Sequenced input: PBMCs. These receptors all come from a human donor in good health (CMV status not recorded). Some clones in this sample may be carry-over from other donors' samples.

This clonotype occurred many times. The chain uses TRBV28 and TRBJ1-1; 8 bases are a match to TRBD1. The J segment lost 11 bases and the V segment lost 5 bases, leaving 10 bases of the junction unmatched. This CDR3 is 13 amino acids long. Germline values: CDR1 MDHEN, CDR2 SYDVKM. This CDR3 is CASSPPGTGRAFF. The CDR3, as DNA: TGTGCCAGCAGTCCTCCCGGGACAGGTCGGGCTTTCTTT.

This clonotype was seen ten or more times. This chain links TRBV11-3 with TRBJ2-3; unclear D gene. Germline CDR1 reads SGHNT; CDR2 reads YENEEA. Trimming shortened V by 1 base and J by 6 bases, and 8 bases separated the two germline ends. The CDR3 has 13 amino acids. Here the CDR3 DNA reads TGTGCCAGCAGCTTAGTAAGGTGGGATACGCAGTATTTT. This sequence encodes CASSLVRWDTQYF.

The chain employs TRBV12-3 or TRBV12-4 and TRBJ2-3; D is unresolved. V was cut by 6 bases and J by 6 bases, with 19 bases left in between. The CDR3 contains 15 residues. The CDR3 nucleotides are TGTGCCAGCAGCCCCCGCCGCGGCCATGGGGATACGCAGTATTTT. Translated: CASSPRRGHGDTQYF.

In regard to this clonotype: Just one base apart from a much larger clone, this may be a read error. J is TRBJ1-1 and V is TRBV11-2; a weak D match, TRBD1 (6 bases). The CDR3 runs to 11 residues. Germline CDR1 and CDR2: SGHAT and FQNNGV. V shed 7 bases and J shed 3 bases, with 6 bases lying between them. Written as DNA, the CDR3 is TGTGCCAGCACAGGGGACACTGAAGCTTTCTTT. This translates into CASTGDTEAFF. Full variable domain (missing parts from reference TRBV11-2 and TRBJ1-1): EAGVAQSPRYKIIEKRQSVAFWCNPISGHATLYWYQQILGQGPKLLIQFQNNGVVDDSQLPKDRFSAERLKGVDSTLKIQPAKLEDSAVYLCASTGDTEAFFGQGTRLTVV.

This clonotype was detected ten times or more. CDR3 residues: CASSQSGSSYNEQFF. In nucleotides, the CDR3 is TGTGCCAGCAGCCAAAGCGGGAGCTCCTACAATGAGCAGTTCTTC. This rearrangement joins TRBV11-2 to TRBJ2-1; the match to TRBD2 covers 8 bases. The CDR3 spans 15 residues. Germline V gene data show CDR1 as SGHAT and CDR2 as FQNNGV. Trimming at V came to 5 bases and at J to 0 bases, leaving 3 bases not matched to a gene. The variable domain in full, completed from reference TRBV11-2 and TRBJ2-1, reads EAGVAQSPRYKIIEKRQSVAFWCNPISGHATLYWYQQILGQGPKLLIQFQNNGVVDDSQLPKDRFSAERLKGVDSTLKIQPAKLEDSAVYLCASSQSGSSYNEQFFGPGTRLTVL.

This clonotype turned up a few times. The rearrangement joins TRBV20-1 to TRBJ1-5; TRBD1 might be the D (6 bases). This CDR3 comprises 14 residues. In germline, CDR1 is DFQATT, CDR2 SNEGSKA (reference sequence). Trimming pared 1 base from V and 9 bases from J, leaving 16 bases between. CDR3 protein: CSARGGGGGTPQHF. For the CDR3, the DNA is TGCAGTGCTAGAGGCGGGGGGGGCGGTACGCCCCAGCATTTT.

This clonotype appeared a few times. The rearrangement uses TRBV12-3 or TRBV12-4 and TRBJ2-7; TRBD1 matches 11 bases. The ends lost 6 bases at V and 3 bases at J; junction bases unmatched: 10. The CDR3 spans 16 residues. CDR3 loop: CASSPGAGQGGYEQYF. The CDR3 coding sequence is TGTGCCAGCAGCCCCGGAGCGGGACAGGGGGGCTACGAGCAGTACTTC.

This clonotype has ten or more counts. The V and J genes are TRBV7-2 and TRBJ2-2; TRBD2 aligns across 7 bases. There are 15 residues in the CDR3. Germline V CDR1 and CDR2: SGHTA, FQGNSA. Germline trimming cut 4 bases from V and 5 bases from J; bases unmatched to any gene: 7. Written as DNA, the CDR3 is TGTGCCAGCAGCTCCGGGACTAACCCTACCGGGGAGCTGTTTTTT. Its protein is CASSSGTNPTGELFF.

Ten or more counts support this clonotype. The J gene is TRBJ2-5, the V gene TRBV7-6, with TRBD1 matching 7 bases. The V segment lost 0 bases and the J segment 4 bases; nucleotides outside the gene matches: 8. CDR3 size: 16 residues. Germline assignment: CDR1 SGHVS and CDR2 FNYEAQ. As DNA, the CDR3 is TGTGCCAGCAGCTTAGCGGTTACAGGGGTATTAGAGACCCAGTACTTC. Protein product: CASSLAVTGVLETQYF.

This clonotype was seen only a few times. This chain links TRBV29-1 with TRBJ2-7, with 12 bases aligning to TRBD2. There are 18 residues in the CDR3. V was clipped by 8 bases and J by 0 bases; unmatched bases: 17. Looked up from germline, CDR1 is SQVTM and CDR2 is ANQGSEA. The CDR3 sequence: CSPLIGLAGIHSSYEQYF. DNA of the CDR3: TGCAGCCCCTTGATCGGACTAGCGGGAATTCATAGCTCCTACGAGCAGTACTTC.

This clonotype came up once. A much larger clonotype is one base distant, so this may be a read error. The CDR3 DNA follows: TGTGCCAGCAGCTTCGATGTAGGGGGAGATGAAAAACTGTTTTTT. Translating it yields CASSFDVGGDEKLFF. The chain joins TRBV7-4 to TRBJ1-4; tentatively, D is TRBD1 (6 bases). Germline CDR1 SGHVT, CDR2 SQSDAQ. This CDR3 comprises 15 residues. Trimming shortened V by 3 bases and J by 6 bases, and 14 bases separated the two germline ends.

Only a few counts were recorded for this clonotype. The rearrangement links TRBV4-1 to TRBJ2-2, with D possibly called TRBD1 or TRBD2 (7 bases each). There are 15 residues in the CDR3. Germline loops: CDR1 MGHRA, CDR2 YSYEKL. V was pared by 1 base and J by 6 bases, with 12 bases between. In DNA form, the CDR3 reads TGCGCCAGCAGCCAAGTGGCAGGGGGGGCCGGGGAGCTGTTTTTT. Its translation: CASSQVAGGAGELFF.

This clonotype was counted between two and nine times. The chain has TRBV12-3 or TRBV12-4 and TRBJ2-1; 8 bases are shared with TRBD2. The V and J ends lost 8 bases and 0 bases, in that order; junction bases with no gene match: 12. This CDR3 region has 17 residues. DNA of the CDR3: TGTGCCAGCCGGGGTGGAGCGGGGGCCAGCTCCTACAATGAGCAGTTCTTC. Its protein is CASRGGAGASSYNEQFF.

The chain couples TRBV6-8 to TRBJ1-2; 8 bases fit TRBD1. V shed 6 bases and J 3 bases; nucleotides not matched to a gene: 15. Germline lookup yields CDR1 MNHGY and CDR2 SAAAGT. This CDR3 comprises 17 residues. CDR3 amino acids: CASSPKGPGTGHYGYTF. The CDR3, as DNA: TGTGCCAGCAGCCCTAAGGGACCCGGGACAGGACACTATGGCTACACCTTC.

V gene TRBV20-1 combines with J gene TRBJ2-7; no firm D call. There are 12 residues in the CDR3. Looked up from germline, CDR1 is DFQATT and CDR2 is SNEGSKA (reference sequence). Trimming took off 0 bases at V and 3 bases at J, with 6 bases between the two ends. The CDR3 spells CSAREDNYEQYF. In nucleotides, the CDR3 is TGCAGTGCTAGAGAAGACAACTACGAGCAGTACTTC.

This clonotype was found many times. The chain employs TRBV28 and TRBJ2-7, with D maybe TRBD1 (6 bases). This CDR3 has 14 residues. Germline V gene data show CDR1 as MDHEN and CDR2 as SYDVKM. The V end lost 4 bases, the J end lost 4 bases, and 14 bases lay between the germline ends. This CDR3 reads CASSWVGQSYEQYF. The CDR3 nucleotides read TGTGCCAGCAGTTGGGTAGGACAGTCATACGAGCAGTACTTC.

This clonotype was detected a few times. The chain has TRBV20-1 and TRBJ1-2; the D gene is possibly TRBD1 (5 bases). This CDR3 region has 14 residues. Germline-derived CDR1 and CDR2 are DFQATT and SNEGSKA (reference sequence). Trimming left V 6 bases short and J 4 bases short, with 18 bases between. CDR3 sequence (DNA): TGCAGTGCGCGGAACTCCGGGACGGGCTATGGCTACACCTTC. Its protein product is CSARNSGTGYGYTF.

At least ten counts were recorded for this clonotype. This chain links TRBV7-2 with TRBJ2-7, with 8 bases lining up with TRBD2. The V gene end was trimmed by 5 bases and the J gene end by 4 bases; junction bases not matched to a gene: 4. The germline gives CDR1 SGHTA, CDR2 FQGNSA. This CDR3 spans 13 amino acids. CDR3 region: CASSLSGVYEQYF. CDR3 nucleotide sequence: TGTGCCAGCAGCCTTAGCGGGGTTTACGAGCAGTACTTC. The full variable domain, rest sourced from reference TRBV7-2 and TRBJ2-7, is GAGVSQSPSNKVTEKGKDVELRCDPISGHTALYWYRQSLGQGLEFLIYFQGNSAPDKSGLPSDRFSAERTGGSVSTLTIQRTQQEDSAVYLCASSLSGVYEQYFGPGTRLTVT.

The CDR3 is CASSQDPQGNYYGYTF. The CDR3 DNA is TGCGCCAGCAGCCAAGATCCCCAGGGTAACTACTATGGCTACACCTTC. The gene calls are TRBV4-1 and TRBJ1-2; weak D call: TRBD1 (5 bases). This CDR3 is built from 16 residues. CDR1 and CDR2 (germline): MGHRA, YSYEKL. V was pared by 0 bases and J by 3 bases, with 14 bases between.

In its sample, this clonotype was seen a few times. The V gene is TRBV20-1, the J gene TRBJ1-2; TRBD1 might be the D (5 bases). Per the germline V gene, CDR1 is DFQATT and CDR2 is SNEGSKA (reference sequence). CDR3 size: 12 residues. Trimming removed 0 bases at V and 8 bases at J, with 10 bases between. The CDR3 sequence is CSARDVGEGYTF. The CDR3 DNA follows: TGCAGTGCTAGAGATGTAGGGGAAGGCTACACCTTC.

This clonotype was detected a few times. The chain employs TRBV6-2 or TRBV6-3 and TRBJ2-2, with 11 bases identical to TRBD2. Germline V lookup: CDR1 MNHEY, CDR2 SVGEGT. V gave up 4 bases and J gave up 4 bases; unmatched junction bases: 2. The CDR3 length is 15 residues. CDR3 DNA: TGTGCCAGCAGTTCTAGCGGGAGGTCCACCGGGGAGCTGTTTTTT. Amino acid sequence: CASSSSGRSTGELFF.

This clonotype showed up many times. The V call is TRBV6-2 or TRBV6-3, the J call TRBJ1-1; tentative D call: TRBD1 (5 bases). The germline CDR1 and CDR2 sequences are MNHEY and SVGEGT. The CDR3 consists of 14 residues. Trimming removed 5 bases at V and 3 bases at J, with 13 bases between. CDR3 DNA sequence: TGTGCCAGCAGTGACCACCGACAGTACACTGAAGCTTTCTTT. Residues: CASSDHRQYTEAFF.

This clonotype showed up many times. This chain joins TRBV7-2 and TRBJ1-5; no clear D. CDR3 length: 13 amino acids. The germline V and J ends were trimmed by 1 base and 4 bases, with 5 bases remaining between them. Germline CDR1 and CDR2: SGHTA and FQGNSA. The CDR3 spells CASSLDINQPQHF. CDR3 nucleotide sequence: TGTGCCAGCAGCTTAGACATAAATCAGCCCCAGCATTTT.

This clonotype was counted ten times or more. This chain joins TRBV12-3 or TRBV12-4 and TRBJ2-7; possible D gene TRBD1, 6 bases. With 5 bases removed from V and 6 bases from J, the gap between germline ends came to 17 bases. The CDR3 contains 14 residues. Here the CDR3 reads CASSTSWGRGEQYF. In nucleotides, the CDR3 is TGTGCCAGCAGTACTTCATGGGGGCGAGGCGAGCAGTACTTC.

This clonotype was counted many times. The rearrangement joins TRBV2 to TRBJ2-2; perhaps TRBD1 as D (6 bases). The CDR3 has 13 residues. The V gene lost 6 bases and the J gene lost 8 bases, with 13 bases spanning the gap. CDR1 is SNHLY and CDR2 is FYNNEI in the germline V gene. CDR3 in amino acids: CASRIQGTGELFF. The CDR3 nucleotides are TGTGCCAGCAGAATACAGGGTACAGGGGAGCTGTTTTTT.

A few counts support this clonotype. V and J are TRBV12-5 and TRBJ2-7, with 7 bases that match TRBD1. The CDR3 is 14 residues long. Germline CDR1 LGHNT, CDR2 FRNRAP. V was clipped by 2 bases and J by 2 bases; unmatched bases: 3. CDR3 in DNA: TGTGCTAGTGGTTTGAGGCAGGGGGCCTACGAGCAGTACTTC. This sequence encodes CASGLRQGAYEQYF.

This clonotype has more than one count but fewer than ten. The rearrangement uses TRBV20-1 and TRBJ1-5, with 8 bases fitting TRBD1. The V and J ends lost 3 bases and 1 base, in that order; junction bases with no gene match: 14. Germline V gives CDR1 DFQATT, CDR2 SNEGSKA (reference sequence). The CDR3 is 18 residues long. The CDR3 sequence: CSASRAGGGLTSNQPQHF. For the CDR3, the DNA is TGCAGTGCTAGTCGTGCAGGGGGCGGGTTGACGAGCAATCAGCCCCAGCATTTT.

The table lists this clonotype with a few counts. The chain recombines TRBV5-4 with TRBJ2-1; the match to TRBD2 covers 10 bases. The CDR3 sequence is 13 residues long. Germline-derived CDR1 and CDR2 are SGHNT and YYREEE (reference sequence). J was trimmed by 6 bases and V by 6 bases; bases with no gene match: 3. The CDR3 here is CASTLAGGNEQFF. CDR3 nucleotide sequence: TGTGCCAGCACTTTAGCGGGAGGCAATGAGCAGTTCTTC.

V and J are TRBV28 and TRBJ2-1, with 7 bases fitting TRBD2. In germline, CDR1 is MDHEN, CDR2 SYDVKM. The CDR3 has 14 amino acids. The junction had 9 bases not matched to a gene; V was cut back by 5 bases and J by 8 bases. CDR3 bases: TGTGCCAGCAGTCTCCGCGGGAGTAGGTATGAGCAGTTCTTC. Protein product: CASSLRGSRYEQFF.

Notes on this clonotype: This could be a read error, since a much larger clone is one nucleotide away. The chain recombines TRBV12-3 or TRBV12-4 with TRBJ2-1; no reliable D call. The V end lost 6 bases, the J end lost 5 bases, and 14 bases lay between the germline ends. The CDR3 is 14 amino acids. Here the CDR3 DNA reads TGTGCCAGCAGACCCCAGCTTACAAACAATGAGCAGTTCTTC. As protein: CASRPQLTNNEQFF.

This clonotype was seen only once. The junction and the germline gene differ at one end; a read error may be behind it. This rearrangement joins TRBV6-5 to TRBJ2-3; TRBD2 might be the D (6 bases). The length of the CDR3 is 17 residues. Per the germline V gene, CDR1 is MNHEY and CDR2 is SVGAGI. CDR3 DNA sequence: TGTGCCCGCAGCCCCGCCGGGAGAGAATTTGGGACAGATACGCAGTATTTT. This translates into CARSPAGREFGTDTQYF.